The 10 T cell receptor beta chains below were found in one sample sequenced in a study of cytomegalovirus exposure and HLA in healthy donors. The PCR employed 60 Vbeta primers together with 13 Jbeta primers. Only in-frame clones appear in the TCRdb table, and some are missing; sequencing was by immunoSEQ multiplex PCR. In the table there are roughly 150,000 clones, about four fifths of which are singletons. The sequenced sample consisted of PBMCs. Receptors were obtained from a male donor in good health and CMV-seropositive.

This chain uses TRBV30 with TRBJ2-6, with 12 nucleotides matching TRBD1. V shed 5 bases and J 1 base; nucleotides not matched to a gene: 6. Germline V lookup: CDR1 GTSNPN, CDR2 SVGIG (reference sequence). This CDR3 has 17 amino acids. The CDR3 DNA follows: TGTGCCTGGTACCGGGACAGGGGGCGGTCTGGGGCCAACGTCCTGACTTTC. Protein: CAWYRDRGRSGANVLTF.

This rearrangement joins TRBV5-6 to TRBJ1-1; the D gene is possibly TRBD1 (5 bases). V shed 1 base and J shed 5 bases, with 12 bases lying between them. Germline-derived CDR1 and CDR2 are SGHDT and YYEEEE. The CDR3 is 14 amino acids. The CDR3, as DNA: TGTGCCAGCAGCTTGAGGGGCCAAAGTACTGAAGCTTTCTTT. It is translated as CASSLRGQSTEAFF.

The V and J genes are TRBV19 and TRBJ1-1; 8 bases fit TRBD1. The CDR3 spans 14 residues. Germline CDR1 is LNHDA and CDR2 is SQIVND (reference sequence). With V trimmed by 5 bases and J by 5 bases, 7 bases remained unmatched. CDR3 coding DNA: TGTGCCAGTAGTCCCCAGGGGGCGAGGACTGAAGCTTTCTTT. Translated: CASSPQGARTEAFF.

The chain uses TRBV7-8 and TRBJ1-1; D perhaps matches TRBD1 (5 bases). V shed 1 base and J shed 1 base, with 10 bases lying between them. The CDR3 is made up of 15 amino acids. CDR1 SGHVS and CDR2 FQNEAQ come from the germline V gene. The CDR3 DNA follows: TGTGCCAGCAGCTTAGTTGGGGCCCCGAACACTGAAGCTTTCTTT. Amino acids: CASSLVGAPNTEAFF.

This sequence joins TRBV10-1 and TRBJ2-1, with 10 positions matching TRBD1. V lost 3 bases and J lost 8; bases outside the gene matches: 13. The germline CDR1 and CDR2 sequences are WNHNN and SYGVQD (reference sequence). This CDR3 region has 17 residues. The CDR3, as DNA: TGCGCCAGCAGTGAAGGGGGCACCGGGACAGGGGTGGATGAGCAGTTCTTC. This gives the protein CASSEGGTGTGVDEQFF.

The V gene is TRBV7-8, the J gene TRBJ1-6; no clear D gene. Deletions cut 5 bases from V and 3 bases from J, with 8 bases between. There are 14 residues in the CDR3. Germline lookup yields CDR1 SGHVS and CDR2 FQNEAQ. The CDR3 sequence is CASSLQSYNSPLHF. For the CDR3, the DNA is TGTGCCAGCAGCCTACAGAGCTATAATTCACCCCTCCACTTT.

In nucleotides, the CDR3 is TGTGCCAGCACCTCCTACAGGAGCACCGGGGAGCTGTTTTTT. As protein: CASTSYRSTGELFF. V gene TRBV27 combines with J gene TRBJ2-2; weak D call: TRBD1 (5 bases). V was pared by 7 bases and J by 4 bases, with 13 bases between. Germline CDR1 is MNHEY and CDR2 is SMNVEV (reference sequence). There are 14 residues in the CDR3.

V usage is TRBV7-2 and J usage is TRBJ2-7; 8 bases align to TRBD2. Trimming took 1 base from V and 3 from J; bases not matched to a gene: 2. Germline V CDR1 and CDR2: SGHTA, FQGNSA. This CDR3 has 14 residues. CDR3 amino acids: CASSLVGTSYEQYF. In DNA, the CDR3 is TGTGCCAGCAGCTTAGTAGGGACTAGCTACGAGCAGTACTTC.

The genes are TRBV5-1 and TRBJ1-2, with D maybe TRBD1 (6 bases). The CDR3 consists of 15 residues. CDR1 and CDR2 from the germline V gene are SGHRS and YFSETQ. Trimming took off 4 bases at V and 6 bases at J, with 19 bases between the two ends. The CDR3 region is CASSITRGSADGYTF. Here the CDR3 DNA reads TGCGCCAGCAGCATCACCAGGGGATCCGCCGATGGCTACACCTTC.

This chain links TRBV10-3 with TRBJ2-3; 8 bases fit TRBD2. The CDR3 is made up of 15 amino acids. V trimming: 5 bases; J trimming: 3 bases; junction bases outside the gene matches: 7. The V gene's germline CDR1 is ENHRY and CDR2 SYGVKD. This CDR3 is CAISLGRAETDTQYF. CDR3 coding DNA: TGTGCCATCAGTCTCGGGAGGGCCGAGACAGATACGCAGTATTTT.